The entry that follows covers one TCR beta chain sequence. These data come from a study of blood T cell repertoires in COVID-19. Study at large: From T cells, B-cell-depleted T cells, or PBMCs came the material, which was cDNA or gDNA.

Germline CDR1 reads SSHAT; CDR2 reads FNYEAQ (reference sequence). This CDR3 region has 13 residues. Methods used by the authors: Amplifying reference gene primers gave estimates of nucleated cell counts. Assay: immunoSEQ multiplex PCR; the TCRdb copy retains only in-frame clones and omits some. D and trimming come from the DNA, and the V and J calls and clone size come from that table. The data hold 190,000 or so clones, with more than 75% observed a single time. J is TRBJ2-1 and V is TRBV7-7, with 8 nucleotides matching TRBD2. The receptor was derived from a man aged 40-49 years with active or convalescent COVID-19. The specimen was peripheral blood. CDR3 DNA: TGTGCTAGCTCCAGCGGGGGTTTCAATGAGCAGTTCTTC. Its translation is CASSSGGFNEQFF. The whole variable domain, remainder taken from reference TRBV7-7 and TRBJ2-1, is GAGVSQSPRYKVTKRGQDVTLRCDPISSHATLYWYQQALGQGPEFLTYFNYEAQPDKSGLPSDRFSAERPEGSISTLTIQRTEQRDSAMYRCASSSGGFNEQFFGPGTRLTVL.